This T cell receptor beta chain was found in a study of spatial heterogeneity in lung cancer. Study at large: Available PBMC from follow-up, collected a median of roughly 2 years after resection, underwent sequencing. Broader study findings: Tumor TCRs that were ubiquitous and expanded showed up in blood more at resection than follow-up.

On each TCR cDNA molecule, a unique molecular identifier was present. A single record per CDR3 protein comes from TCRdb applying MiXCR to the 5' RACE reads. The sample records about 94,000 distinct CDR3 sequences, roughly a fifth being singletons. Time point in this sample: blood at routine non-recurrence follow-up after resection. The study sequenced unsorted whole RNA from tumor, nontumor lung or frozen PBMC. This clonotype was picked up a small number of times. What it binds is unknown. V lost 3 bases, J lost 3 bases, and 9 bases stayed unmatched. Germline CDR1 and CDR2: SGDLS and YYNGEE. This CDR3 contains 16 residues.

Here the sequenced sample was PBMCs, taken at follow-up. The TCR was taken from a male donor with early-stage non-small cell lung cancer. This rearrangement joins TRBV9 to TRBJ2-1, with 7 positions matching TRBD1. The CDR3 spells CASSAPQGVFYNEQFF. The CDR3, as DNA: TGTGCCAGCAGCGCACCCCAGGGGGTGTTCTACAATGAGCAGTTCTTC.